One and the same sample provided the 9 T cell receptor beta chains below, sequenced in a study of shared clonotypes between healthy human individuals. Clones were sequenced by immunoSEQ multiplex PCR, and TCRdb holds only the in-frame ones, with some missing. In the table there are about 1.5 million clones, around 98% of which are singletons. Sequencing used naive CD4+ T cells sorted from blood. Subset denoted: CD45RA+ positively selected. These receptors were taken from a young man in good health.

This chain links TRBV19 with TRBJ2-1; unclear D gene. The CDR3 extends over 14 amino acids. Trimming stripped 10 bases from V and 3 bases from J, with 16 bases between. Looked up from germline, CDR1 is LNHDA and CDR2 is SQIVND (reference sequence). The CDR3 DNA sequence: TGTGCCATCGGTTCCGGAGTAAGCTACAATGAGCAGTTCTTC. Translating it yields CAIGSGVSYNEQFF.

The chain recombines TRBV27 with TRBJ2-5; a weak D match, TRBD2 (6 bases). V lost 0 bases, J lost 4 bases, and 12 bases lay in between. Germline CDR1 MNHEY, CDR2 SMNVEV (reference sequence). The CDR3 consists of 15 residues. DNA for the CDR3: TGTGCCAGCAGTTTATCCGGGACTCACTTAGAGACCCAGTACTTC. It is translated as CASSLSGTHLETQYF.

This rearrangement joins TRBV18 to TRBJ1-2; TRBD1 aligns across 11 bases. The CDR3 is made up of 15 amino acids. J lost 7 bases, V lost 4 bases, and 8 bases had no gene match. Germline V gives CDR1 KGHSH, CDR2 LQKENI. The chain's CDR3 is CASSLGRDRGSGYTF. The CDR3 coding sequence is TGTGCCAGCTCACTGGGCCGGGACAGGGGGTCTGGCTACACCTTC.

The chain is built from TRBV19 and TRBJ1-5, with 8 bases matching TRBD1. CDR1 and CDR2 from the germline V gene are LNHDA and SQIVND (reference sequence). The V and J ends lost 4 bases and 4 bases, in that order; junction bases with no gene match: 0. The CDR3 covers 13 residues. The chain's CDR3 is CASSRDRNQPQHF. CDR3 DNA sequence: TGTGCCAGTAGTAGGGACAGGAATCAGCCCCAGCATTTT.

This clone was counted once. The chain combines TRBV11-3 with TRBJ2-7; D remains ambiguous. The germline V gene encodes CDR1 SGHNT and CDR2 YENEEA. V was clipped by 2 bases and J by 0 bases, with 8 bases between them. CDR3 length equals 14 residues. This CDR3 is CASSLYSDSYEQYF. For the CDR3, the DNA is TGTGCCAGCAGCTTATACAGTGACTCCTACGAGCAGTACTTC.

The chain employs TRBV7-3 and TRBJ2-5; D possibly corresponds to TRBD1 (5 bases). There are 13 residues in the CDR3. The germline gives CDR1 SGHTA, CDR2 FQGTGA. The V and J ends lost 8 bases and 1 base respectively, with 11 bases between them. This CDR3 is CASAKGSQETQYF. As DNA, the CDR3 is TGTGCCAGCGCCAAGGGGTCCCAAGAGACCCAGTACTTC.

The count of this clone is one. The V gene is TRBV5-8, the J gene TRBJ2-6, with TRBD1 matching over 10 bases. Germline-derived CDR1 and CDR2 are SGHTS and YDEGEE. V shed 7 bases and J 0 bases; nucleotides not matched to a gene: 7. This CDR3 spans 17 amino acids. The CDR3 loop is CASPPGQGPSGANVLTF. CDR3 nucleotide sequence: TGTGCCAGCCCGCCGGGACAGGGGCCCTCTGGGGCCAACGTCCTGACTTTC.

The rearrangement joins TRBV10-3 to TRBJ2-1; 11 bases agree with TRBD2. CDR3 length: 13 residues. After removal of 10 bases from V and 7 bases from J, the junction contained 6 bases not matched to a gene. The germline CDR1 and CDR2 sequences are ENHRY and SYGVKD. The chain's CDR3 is CATSGLAANEQFF. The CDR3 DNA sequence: TGTGCCACGTCGGGACTAGCGGCGAATGAGCAGTTCTTC.

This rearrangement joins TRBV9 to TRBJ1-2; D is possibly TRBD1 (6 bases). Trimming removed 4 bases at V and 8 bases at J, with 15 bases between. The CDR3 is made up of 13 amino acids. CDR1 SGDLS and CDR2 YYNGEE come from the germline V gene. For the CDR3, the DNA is TGTGCCAGCAGCACACAACCAGGGGTCGGCTACACCTTC. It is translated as CASSTQPGVGYTF.